A single sample is the source of the 18 T cell receptor beta chains below, sequenced in a study of metastatic and nonmetastatic thyroid tumors. Thyroid surgery took place with no prior treatment in any patient. TCRdb reprocessed the PCR reads via MiXCR. This table has about 20,000 clones, roughly 38% appearing once. Material for sequencing was tumor tissue. Every receptor here comes from a female donor with papillary thyroid cancer or a benign thyroid nodule (not recorded which). Some clones in this sample may be carry-over from other donors' samples.

The chain recombines TRBV13 with TRBJ1-2, with D unresolved. CDR1 PRHDT and CDR2 FYEKMQ come from the germline V gene (reference sequence). CDR3 length: 14 residues. V was pared by 0 bases and J by 3 bases, with 8 bases between. The CDR3 DNA is TGTGCCAGCAGCTTAGGCCCAAGGTACTATGGCTACACCTTC. It is translated as CASSLGPRYYGYTF.

The chain is built from TRBV20-1 and TRBJ1-2; D might be TRBD1 (5 bases). The germline V and J ends were trimmed by 6 bases and 8 bases, with 16 bases remaining between them. Germline-derived CDR1 and CDR2 are DFQATT and SNEGSKA (reference sequence). CDR3 size: 12 residues. The CDR3 reads CSAETRGRGYTF. DNA for the CDR3: TGCAGTGCCGAAACCCGGGGGAGAGGCTACACCTTC.

This clone was picked up a small number of times. V gene TRBV11-2 combines with J gene TRBJ2-2, with TRBD2 matching over 13 bases. The V gene's germline CDR1 is SGHAT and CDR2 FQNNGV. The CDR3 contains 16 residues. The J segment lost 3 bases and the V segment lost 5 bases, leaving 3 bases of the junction unmatched. The CDR3 loop reads CASSPGLAGYTGELFF. The CDR3 DNA is TGTGCCAGCAGCCCGGGACTAGCGGGGTACACCGGGGAGCTGTTTTTT.

The chain couples TRBV28 to TRBJ2-1; D unclear. The germline V gene encodes CDR1 MDHEN and CDR2 SYDVKM. Trimming removed 2 bases at V and 9 bases at J, with 11 bases between. This CDR3 spans 13 amino acids. The CDR3 sequence: CASSLSDMGEQFF. In DNA, the CDR3 is TGTGCCAGCAGTTTAAGTGATATGGGTGAGCAGTTCTTC.

This chain uses TRBV20-1 with TRBJ2-3; 7 positions agree with TRBD2. V trimming: 1 base; J trimming: 0 bases; junction bases outside the gene matches: 7. This CDR3 contains 16 residues. Per the germline V gene, CDR1 is DFQATT and CDR2 is SNEGSKA (reference sequence). Here the CDR3 reads CSARVLSGASTDTQYF. The CDR3 coding sequence is TGCAGTGCTAGAGTCCTGAGCGGGGCAAGCACAGATACGCAGTATTTT.

V is TRBV12-3 or TRBV12-4 and J is TRBJ1-5; tentatively, D is TRBD1 (5 bases). V was cut by 3 bases and J by 3 bases, with 9 bases left in between. The CDR3 is made up of 14 amino acids. The CDR3 DNA reads TGTGCCAGCAGTTTTCAGGGTCCCAATCAGCCCCAGCATTTT. It specifies CASSFQGPNQPQHF.

This clone was counted only a few times. The V call is TRBV12-3 or TRBV12-4, the J call TRBJ1-1, with D hard to call. CDR3 length equals 14 residues. V shed 5 bases and J shed 5 bases, with 15 bases lying between them. DNA of the CDR3: TGTGCCAGCAGTCCCCAGGTTTCTGGGACTGAAGCTTTCTTT. Residues: CASSPQVSGTEAFF.

This clone has just a few counts. This rearrangement joins TRBV11-1 to TRBJ2-3; TRBD2 matches 8 bases. This CDR3 region has 15 residues. Looked up from germline, CDR1 is SGHAT and CDR2 is FQDESV (reference sequence). J was trimmed by 7 bases and V by 6 bases; bases with no gene match: 12. The CDR3 is CASRFSSGGGNTQYF. Here the CDR3 DNA reads TGTGCCAGCAGGTTCTCGAGCGGGGGCGGGAATACGCAGTATTTT.

This clone was counted between two and nine times. V usage is TRBV2 and J usage is TRBJ2-2; 9 bases agree with TRBD2. V gave up 7 bases and J gave up 5 bases; unmatched junction bases: 5. The CDR3 is made up of 14 amino acids. From germline, CDR1 is SNHLY and CDR2 FYNNEI. The CDR3 DNA reads TGTGCCAGCATTGCGGGAGGGTATACCGGGGAGCTGTTTTTT. Translating gives CASIAGGYTGELFF.

The chain recombines TRBV19 with TRBJ1-1, with 7 nucleotides matching TRBD1. CDR1 and CDR2 (germline): LNHDA, SQIVND (reference sequence). This CDR3 has 14 amino acids. V gave up 6 bases and J gave up 6 bases; unmatched junction bases: 10. This CDR3 reads CASRQEQGRAEAFF. The CDR3 DNA reads TGTGCCAGTAGACAAGAACAGGGGAGGGCTGAAGCTTTCTTT.

This clone was recorded a few times. The CDR3 sequence is CAWSVGGGFYEQYF. CDR3 DNA: TGTGCCTGGAGTGTAGGCGGGGGGTTCTACGAGCAGTACTTC. This chain links TRBV30 with TRBJ2-7; 8 bases map to TRBD2. This CDR3 has 14 amino acids. Germline loops: CDR1 GTSNPN, CDR2 SVGIG (reference sequence). Trimming at V came to 0 bases and at J to 3 bases, leaving 4 bases not matched to a gene.

This chain connects TRBV11-2 to TRBJ2-7; D is ambiguous. Germline values: CDR1 SGHAT, CDR2 FQNNGV. There are 11 residues in the CDR3. V was clipped by 5 bases and J by 3 bases, with 5 bases between them. In DNA form, the CDR3 reads TGTGCCAGCAGCGAAGGCTACGAGCAGTACTTC. It specifies CASSEGYEQYF.

The gene calls are TRBV27 and TRBJ1-5; no clear D gene. The CDR3 has 15 amino acids. In germline, CDR1 is MNHEY, CDR2 SMNVEV (reference sequence). The V and J ends lost 5 bases and 5 bases respectively, with 16 bases between them. This CDR3 reads CASSPLGGDYQPQHF. In DNA, the CDR3 is TGTGCCAGCAGTCCCTTGGGAGGTGACTATCAGCCCCAGCATTTT.

Only a few counts were recorded for this clone. The V call is TRBV19, the J call TRBJ1-2, with a tentative D call TRBD1 (5 bases). Trimming took off 3 bases at V and 4 bases at J, with 9 bases between the two ends. This CDR3 spans 13 amino acids. CDR1 is LNHDA and CDR2 is SQIVND in the germline V gene (reference sequence). The CDR3 spells CASSIGGGYGYTF. Written as DNA, the CDR3 is TGTGCCAGTAGTATTGGGGGTGGCTATGGCTACACCTTC.

In nucleotides, the CDR3 is TGTGCCAGCAGTGTTGACAGGGGAGGGAACGAGCAGTACTTC. Residues: CASSVDRGGNEQYF. This chain joins TRBV28 and TRBJ2-7, with a possible D match to TRBD1 (8 bases). The CDR3 covers 14 residues. Trimming left V 5 bases short and J 5 bases short, with 16 bases between. The germline V gene has CDR1 MDHEN and CDR2 SYDVKM. Together with reference TRBV28 and TRBJ2-7, the CDR3 gives the full variable domain: DVKVTQSSRYLVKRTGEKVFLECVQDMDHENMFWYRQDPGLGLRLIYFSYDVKMKEKGDIPEGYSVSREKKERFSLILESASTNQTSMYLCASSVDRGGNEQYFGPGTRLTVT.

This clone has only a few counts. This chain connects TRBV27 to TRBJ2-1, with 9 bases that match TRBD2. The germline CDR1 and CDR2 sequences are MNHEY and SMNVEV (reference sequence). Trimming took 4 bases from V and 9 from J; bases not matched to a gene: 10. This CDR3 has 15 amino acids. As DNA, the CDR3 is TGTGCCAGCAGTTCCCAGGGTAGCGGGAGCTCTGAGCAGTTCTTC. Its translation: CASSSQGSGSSEQFF.

This clone turned up a few times. The chain joins TRBV6-1 to TRBJ1-1; D is uncertain. The CDR3 spans 14 residues. Trimming stripped 0 bases from V and 8 bases from J, with 13 bases between. The germline gives CDR1 MNHNS, CDR2 SASEGT. Here the CDR3 reads CASSEALASTEAFF. CDR3 in DNA: TGTGCCAGCAGTGAAGCGCTGGCCTCTACCGAAGCTTTCTTT.

In its sample, this clone was seen a few times. The J gene is TRBJ2-2, the V gene TRBV6-1; 11 positions match TRBD2. The CDR3 has 16 residues. Unmatched junction bases numbered 4, after V lost 4 bases and J lost 3 bases. Germline V gives CDR1 MNHNS, CDR2 SASEGT. This CDR3 reads CASSVGLAEHTGELFF. The CDR3 region has the DNA TGTGCCAGCAGTGTGGGACTAGCGGAGCACACCGGGGAGCTGTTTTTT.